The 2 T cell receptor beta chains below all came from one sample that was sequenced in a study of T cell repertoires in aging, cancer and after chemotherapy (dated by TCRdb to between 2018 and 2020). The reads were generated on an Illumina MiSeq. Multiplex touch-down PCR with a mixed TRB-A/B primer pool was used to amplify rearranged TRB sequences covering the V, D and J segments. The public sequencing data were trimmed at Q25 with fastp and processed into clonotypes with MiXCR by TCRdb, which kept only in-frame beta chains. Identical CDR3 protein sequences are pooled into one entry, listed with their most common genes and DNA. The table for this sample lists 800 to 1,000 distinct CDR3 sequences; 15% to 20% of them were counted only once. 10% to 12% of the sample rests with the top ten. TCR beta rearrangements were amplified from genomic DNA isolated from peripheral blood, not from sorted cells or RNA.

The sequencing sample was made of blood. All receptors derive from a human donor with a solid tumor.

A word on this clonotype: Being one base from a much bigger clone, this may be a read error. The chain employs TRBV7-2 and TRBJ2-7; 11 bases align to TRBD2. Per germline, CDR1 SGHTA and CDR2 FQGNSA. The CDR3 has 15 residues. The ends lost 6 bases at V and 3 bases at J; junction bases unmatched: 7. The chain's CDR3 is CASSVGLAGGYEQYV. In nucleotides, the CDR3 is TGTGCCAGCAGTGTAGGGCTAGCGGGGGGCTACGAGCAGTACGTC.

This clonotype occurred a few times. The CDR3 here is CASIGSRTLNTGELFF. The CDR3 DNA sequence: TGTGCCAGCATCGGCTCCCGGACACTGAACACCGGGGAGCTGTTTTTT. The rearrangement joins TRBV27 to TRBJ2-2, with D tentatively TRBD1 (5 bases). Germline-derived CDR1 and CDR2 are MNHEY and SMNVEV (reference sequence). V dropped 7 bases and J dropped 1 base, with 16 bases sitting between them. CDR3 length: 16 amino acids.